This TCR beta chain derives from a study of T cell repertoires in cytomegalovirus infection. Study background: CMV infection together with matching HLA type was indicated by public TCR beta signatures.

MiXCR, applied by TCRdb to the reads, yields one record per CDR3 protein. The sample consists of approximately 130,000 distinct CDR3 sequences, under 30% of them appearing once. J gave up 8 bases and V 5 bases, and 15 bases lay outside the gene matches. Germline CDR1 and CDR2: LNHDA and SQIVND (reference sequence). This CDR3 is 18 amino acids long. About this clonotype: The target antigen is unknown.

The V call is TRBV19, the J call TRBJ2-1; 13 bases are a match to TRBD2. Input material: PBMCs, sequenced either directly or after in vitro stimulation (not recorded which). The TCR sequence derives from a human donor in good health (CMV status not recorded). Some clones in this sample may be carry-over from other donors' samples. CDR3 loop: CASSGRGLAGRGSDEQFF. DNA for the CDR3: TGTGCCAGTAGTGGACGGGGACTAGCGGGACGAGGGTCGGATGAGCAGTTCTTC.